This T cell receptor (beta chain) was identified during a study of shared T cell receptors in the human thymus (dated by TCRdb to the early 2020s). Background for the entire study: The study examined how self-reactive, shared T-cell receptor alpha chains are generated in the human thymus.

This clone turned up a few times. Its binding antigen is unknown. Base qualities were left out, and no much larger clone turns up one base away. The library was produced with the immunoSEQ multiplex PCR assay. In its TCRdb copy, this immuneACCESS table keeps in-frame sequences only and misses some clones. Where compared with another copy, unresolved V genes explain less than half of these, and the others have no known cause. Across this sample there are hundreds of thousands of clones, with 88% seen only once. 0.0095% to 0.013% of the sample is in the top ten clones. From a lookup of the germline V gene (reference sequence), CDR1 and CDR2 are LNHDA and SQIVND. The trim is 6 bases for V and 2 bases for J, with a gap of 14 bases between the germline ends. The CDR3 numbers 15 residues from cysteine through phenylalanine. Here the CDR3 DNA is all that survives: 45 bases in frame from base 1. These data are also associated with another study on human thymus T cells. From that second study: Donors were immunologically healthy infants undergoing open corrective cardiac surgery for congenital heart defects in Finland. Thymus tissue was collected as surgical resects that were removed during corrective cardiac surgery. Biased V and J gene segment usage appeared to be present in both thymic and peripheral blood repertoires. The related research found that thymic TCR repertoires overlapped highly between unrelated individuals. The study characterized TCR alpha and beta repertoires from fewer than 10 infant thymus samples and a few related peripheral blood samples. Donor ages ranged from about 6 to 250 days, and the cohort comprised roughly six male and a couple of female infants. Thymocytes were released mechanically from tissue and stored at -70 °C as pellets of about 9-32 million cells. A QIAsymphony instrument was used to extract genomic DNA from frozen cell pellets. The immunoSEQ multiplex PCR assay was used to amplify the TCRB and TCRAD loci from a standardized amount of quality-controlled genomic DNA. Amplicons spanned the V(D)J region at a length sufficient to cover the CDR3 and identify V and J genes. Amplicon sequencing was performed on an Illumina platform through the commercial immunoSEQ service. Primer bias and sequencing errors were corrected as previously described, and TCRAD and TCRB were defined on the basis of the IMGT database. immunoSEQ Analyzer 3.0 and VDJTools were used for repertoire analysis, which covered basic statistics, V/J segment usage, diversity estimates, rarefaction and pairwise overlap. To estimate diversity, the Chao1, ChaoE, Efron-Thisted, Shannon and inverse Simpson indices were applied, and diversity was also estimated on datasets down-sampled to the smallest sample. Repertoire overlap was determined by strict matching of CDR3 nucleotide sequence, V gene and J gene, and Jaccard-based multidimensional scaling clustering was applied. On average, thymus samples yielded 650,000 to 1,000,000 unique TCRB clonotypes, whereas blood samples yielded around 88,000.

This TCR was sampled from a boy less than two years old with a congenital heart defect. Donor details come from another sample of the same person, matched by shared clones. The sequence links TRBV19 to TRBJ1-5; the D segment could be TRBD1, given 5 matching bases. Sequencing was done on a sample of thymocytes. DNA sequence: TGTGCCAGTAGGTCCCCCGGAGGGGGCAATCAGCCCCAGCATTTT. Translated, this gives CASRSPGGGNQPQHF.